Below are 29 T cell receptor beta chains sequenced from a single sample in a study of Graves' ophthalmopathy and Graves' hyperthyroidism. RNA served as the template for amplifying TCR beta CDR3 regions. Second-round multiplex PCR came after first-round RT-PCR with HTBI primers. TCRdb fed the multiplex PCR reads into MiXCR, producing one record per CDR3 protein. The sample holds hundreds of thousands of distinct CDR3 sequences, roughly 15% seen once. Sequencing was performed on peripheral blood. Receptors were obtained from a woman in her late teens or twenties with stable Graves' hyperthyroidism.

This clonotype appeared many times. As DNA, the CDR3 is TGTGCCAGCAGTGAACGGTCCGGGAGGACTGAAGCTTTCTTT. Its translation: CASSERSGRTEAFF. V and J are TRBV6-1 and TRBJ1-1; D gene uncertain. Germline V gene lookup returns CDR1 MNHNS and CDR2 SASEGT. The CDR3 is 14 residues long. Trimming left V 2 bases short and J 5 bases short, with 12 bases between.

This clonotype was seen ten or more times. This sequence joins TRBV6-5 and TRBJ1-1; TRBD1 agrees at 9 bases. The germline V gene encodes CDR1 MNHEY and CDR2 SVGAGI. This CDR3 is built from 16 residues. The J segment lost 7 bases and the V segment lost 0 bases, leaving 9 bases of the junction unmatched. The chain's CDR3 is CASSYSWTGTGNEAFF. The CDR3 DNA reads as TGTGCCAGCAGTTACTCATGGACCGGGACAGGGAATGAAGCTTTCTTT.

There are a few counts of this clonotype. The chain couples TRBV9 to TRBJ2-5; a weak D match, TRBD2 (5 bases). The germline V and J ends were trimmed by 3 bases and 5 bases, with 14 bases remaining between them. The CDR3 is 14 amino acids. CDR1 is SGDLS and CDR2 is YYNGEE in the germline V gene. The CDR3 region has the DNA TGTGCCAGCAGCGCTAGCCCCCCGGGGGAGACCCAGTACTTC. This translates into CASSASPPGETQYF.

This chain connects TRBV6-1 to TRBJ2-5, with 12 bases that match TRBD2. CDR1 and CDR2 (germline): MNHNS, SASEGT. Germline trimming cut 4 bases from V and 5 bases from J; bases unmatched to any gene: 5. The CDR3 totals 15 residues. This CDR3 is CASSGLAGGAETQYF. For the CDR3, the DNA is TGTGCCAGCAGTGGCCTAGCGGGGGGGGCCGAGACCCAGTACTTC.

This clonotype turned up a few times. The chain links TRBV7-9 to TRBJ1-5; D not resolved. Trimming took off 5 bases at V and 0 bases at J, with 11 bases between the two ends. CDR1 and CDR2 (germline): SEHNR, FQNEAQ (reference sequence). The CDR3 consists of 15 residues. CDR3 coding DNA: TGTGCCAGCAGCCCGGGCGGGGATAGCAATCAGCCCCAGCATTTT. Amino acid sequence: CASSPGGDSNQPQHF.

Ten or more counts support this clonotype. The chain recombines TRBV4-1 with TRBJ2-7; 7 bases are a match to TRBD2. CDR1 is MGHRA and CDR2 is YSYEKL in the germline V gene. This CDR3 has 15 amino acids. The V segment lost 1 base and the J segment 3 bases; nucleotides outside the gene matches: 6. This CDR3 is CASSQATGTNYEQYF. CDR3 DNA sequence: TGCGCCAGCAGCCAAGCCACCGGGACTAACTACGAGCAGTACTTC.

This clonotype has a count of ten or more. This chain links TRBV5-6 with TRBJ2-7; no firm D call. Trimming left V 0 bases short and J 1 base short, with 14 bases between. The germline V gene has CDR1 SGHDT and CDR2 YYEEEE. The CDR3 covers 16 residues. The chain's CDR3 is CASSLDGRFPSYEQYF. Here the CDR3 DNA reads TGTGCCAGCAGCTTGGACGGACGGTTCCCGTCCTACGAGCAGTACTTC.

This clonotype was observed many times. CDR3 DNA sequence: TGTGCCAGCAGCCCCTTGGAAAGCAATCAGCCCCAGCATTTT. Its protein is CASSPLESNQPQHF. The rearrangement links TRBV12-3 or TRBV12-4 to TRBJ1-5; D is undetermined. The CDR3 has 14 amino acids. V was pared by 6 bases and J by 1 base, with 10 bases between.

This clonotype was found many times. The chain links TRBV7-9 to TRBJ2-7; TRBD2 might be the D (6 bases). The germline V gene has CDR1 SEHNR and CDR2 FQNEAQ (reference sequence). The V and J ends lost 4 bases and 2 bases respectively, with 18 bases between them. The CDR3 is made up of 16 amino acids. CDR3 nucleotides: TGTGCCAGCAGCTCACTAGCCGGACTCCTCGCCTACGAGCAGTACTTC. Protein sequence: CASSSLAGLLAYEQYF. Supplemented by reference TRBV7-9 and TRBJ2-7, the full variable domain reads DTGVSQNPRHKITKRGQNVTFRCDPISEHNRLYWYRQTLGQGPEFLTYFQNEAQLEKSRLLSDRFSAERPKGSFSTLEIQRTEQGDSAMYLCASSSLAGLLAYEQYFGPGTRLTVT.

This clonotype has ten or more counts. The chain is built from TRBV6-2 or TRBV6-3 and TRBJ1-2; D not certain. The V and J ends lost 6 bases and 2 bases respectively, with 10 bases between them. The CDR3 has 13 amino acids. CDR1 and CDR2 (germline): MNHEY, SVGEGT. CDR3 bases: TGTGCCAGCAGGCTGATTCTCAACTATGGCTACACCTTC. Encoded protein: CASRLILNYGYTF.

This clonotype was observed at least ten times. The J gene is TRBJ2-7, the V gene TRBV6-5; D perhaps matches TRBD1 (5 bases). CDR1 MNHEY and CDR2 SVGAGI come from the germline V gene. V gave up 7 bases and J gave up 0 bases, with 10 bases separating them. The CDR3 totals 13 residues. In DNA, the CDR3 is TGTGCCAGCATCATCGACAGCTCCTACGAGCAGTACTTC. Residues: CASIIDSSYEQYF.

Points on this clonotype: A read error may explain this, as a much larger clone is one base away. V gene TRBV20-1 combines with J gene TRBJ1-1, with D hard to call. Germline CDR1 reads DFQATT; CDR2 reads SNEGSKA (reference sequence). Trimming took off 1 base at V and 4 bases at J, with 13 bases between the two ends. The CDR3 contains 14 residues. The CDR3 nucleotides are TGCAGTGCTAGAGTTGGGTACCCGATCACTGAAGCTTTCTTT. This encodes CSARVGYPITEAFF.

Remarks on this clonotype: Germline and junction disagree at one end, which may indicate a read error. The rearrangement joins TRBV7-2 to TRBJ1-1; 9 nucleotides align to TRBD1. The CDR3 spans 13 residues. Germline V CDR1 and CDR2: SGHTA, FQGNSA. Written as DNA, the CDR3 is TGTGCCAGCAGCCCGGACAGGGGCACTGAAGCTTTATTT. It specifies CASSPDRGTEALF.

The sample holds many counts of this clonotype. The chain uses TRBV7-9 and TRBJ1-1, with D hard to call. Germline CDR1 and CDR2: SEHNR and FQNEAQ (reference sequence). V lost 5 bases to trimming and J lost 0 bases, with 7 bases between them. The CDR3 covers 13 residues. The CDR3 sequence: CASSPEVNTEAFF. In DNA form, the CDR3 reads TGTGCCAGCAGCCCCGAGGTGAACACTGAAGCTTTCTTT.

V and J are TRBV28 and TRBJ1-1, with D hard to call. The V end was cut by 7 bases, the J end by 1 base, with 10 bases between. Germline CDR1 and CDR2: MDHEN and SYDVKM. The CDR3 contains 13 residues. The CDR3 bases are TGTGCCAGCAACACTTTACCGAACACTGAAGCTTTCTTT. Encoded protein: CASNTLPNTEAFF.

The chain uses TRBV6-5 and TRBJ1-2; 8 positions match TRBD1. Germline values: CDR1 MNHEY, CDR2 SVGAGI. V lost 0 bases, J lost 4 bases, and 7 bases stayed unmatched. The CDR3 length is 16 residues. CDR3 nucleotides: TGTGCCAGCAGTTACTCTCAGGGGGCCGGCAGCTATGGCTACACCTTC. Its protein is CASSYSQGAGSYGYTF.

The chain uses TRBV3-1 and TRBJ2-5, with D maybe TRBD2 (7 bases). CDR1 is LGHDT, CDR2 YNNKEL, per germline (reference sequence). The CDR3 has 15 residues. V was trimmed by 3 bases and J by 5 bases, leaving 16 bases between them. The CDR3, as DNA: TGTGCCAGCAGCCAGGGTCGGGGGGCCGGGGAGACCCAGTACTTC. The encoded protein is CASSQGRGAGETQYF.

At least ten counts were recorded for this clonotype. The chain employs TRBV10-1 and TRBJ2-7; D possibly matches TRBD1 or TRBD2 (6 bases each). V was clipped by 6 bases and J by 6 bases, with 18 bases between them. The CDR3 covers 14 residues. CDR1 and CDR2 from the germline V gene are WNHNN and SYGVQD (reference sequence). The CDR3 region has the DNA TGCGCCAGCAGCAGTACAGGGAGGTTTGGCGAGCAGTACTTC. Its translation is CASSSTGRFGEQYF.

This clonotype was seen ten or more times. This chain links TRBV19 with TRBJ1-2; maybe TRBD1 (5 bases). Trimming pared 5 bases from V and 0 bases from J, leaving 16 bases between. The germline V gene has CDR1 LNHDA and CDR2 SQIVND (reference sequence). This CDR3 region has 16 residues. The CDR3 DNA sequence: TGTGCCAGTAGTGGAAACCTTGCGGGGGCTAACTATGGCTACACCTTC. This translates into CASSGNLAGANYGYTF. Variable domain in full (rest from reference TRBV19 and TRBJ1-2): DGGITQSPKYLFRKEGQNVTLSCEQNLNHDAMYWYRQDPGQGLRLIYYSQIVNDFQKGDIAEGYSVSREKKESFPLTVTSAQKNPTAFYLCASSGNLAGANYGYTFGSGTRLTVV.

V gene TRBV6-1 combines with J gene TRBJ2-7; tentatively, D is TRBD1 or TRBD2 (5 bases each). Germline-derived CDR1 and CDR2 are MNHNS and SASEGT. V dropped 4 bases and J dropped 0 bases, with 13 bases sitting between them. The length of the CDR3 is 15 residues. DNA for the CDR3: TGTGCCAGCAGTGTAGCCGGGGCTTACTCCTACGAGCAGTACTTC. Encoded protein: CASSVAGAYSYEQYF.

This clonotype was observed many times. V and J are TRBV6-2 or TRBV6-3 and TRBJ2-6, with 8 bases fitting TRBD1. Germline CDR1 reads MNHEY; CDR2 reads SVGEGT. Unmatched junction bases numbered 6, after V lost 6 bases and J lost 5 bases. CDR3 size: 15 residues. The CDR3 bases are TGTGCCAGCAGACTGACAGGGGAAAGGGCCAACGTCCTGACTTTC. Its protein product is CASRLTGERANVLTF.

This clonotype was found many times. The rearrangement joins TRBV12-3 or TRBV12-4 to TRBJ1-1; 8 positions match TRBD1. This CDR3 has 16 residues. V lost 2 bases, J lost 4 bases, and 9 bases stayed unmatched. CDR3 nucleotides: TGTGCCAGCAGTTTATCCCCCCAGGGGGCGGCCACTGAAGCTTTCTTT. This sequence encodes CASSLSPQGAATEAFF.

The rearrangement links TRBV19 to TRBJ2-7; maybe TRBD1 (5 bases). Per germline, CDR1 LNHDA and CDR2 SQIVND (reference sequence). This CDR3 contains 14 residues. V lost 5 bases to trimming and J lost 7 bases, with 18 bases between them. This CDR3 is CASSPRTLSEEQYF. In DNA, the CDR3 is TGTGCCAGTAGTCCCCGGACACTTTCGGAGGAGCAGTACTTC. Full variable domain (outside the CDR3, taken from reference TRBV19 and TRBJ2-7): DGGITQSPKYLFRKEGQNVTLSCEQNLNHDAMYWYRQDPGQGLRLIYYSQIVNDFQKGDIAEGYSVSREKKESFPLTVTSAQKNPTAFYLCASSPRTLSEEQYFGPGTRLTVT.

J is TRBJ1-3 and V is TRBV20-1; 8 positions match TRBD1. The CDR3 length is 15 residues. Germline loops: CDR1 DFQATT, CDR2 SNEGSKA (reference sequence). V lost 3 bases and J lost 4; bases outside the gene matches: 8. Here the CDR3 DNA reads TGCAGTGCTAGGCCCCTACAGGGGGTAGGAAACACCATATATTTT. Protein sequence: CSARPLQGVGNTIYF.

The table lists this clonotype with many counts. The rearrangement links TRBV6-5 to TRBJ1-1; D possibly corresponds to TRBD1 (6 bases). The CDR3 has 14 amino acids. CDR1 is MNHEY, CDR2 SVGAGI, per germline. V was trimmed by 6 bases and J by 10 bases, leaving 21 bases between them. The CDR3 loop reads CASSHSEQGLVAFF. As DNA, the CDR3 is TGTGCCAGCAGCCATAGCGAGCAGGGGTTAGTAGCTTTCTTT.

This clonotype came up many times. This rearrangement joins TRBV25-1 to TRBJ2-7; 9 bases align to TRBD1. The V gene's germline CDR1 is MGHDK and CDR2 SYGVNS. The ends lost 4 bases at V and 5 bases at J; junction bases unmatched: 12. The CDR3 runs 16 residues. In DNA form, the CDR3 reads TGTGCCAGCAGTGCTTCGCGAGGACAGGGGCGCGACGAGCAGTACTTC. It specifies CASSASRGQGRDEQYF.

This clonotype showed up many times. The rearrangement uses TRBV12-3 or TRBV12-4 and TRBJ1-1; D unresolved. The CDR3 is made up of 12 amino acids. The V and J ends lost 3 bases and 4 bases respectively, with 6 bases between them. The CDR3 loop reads CASSFKVTEAFF. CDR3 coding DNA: TGTGCCAGCAGTTTCAAGGTCACTGAAGCTTTCTTT.

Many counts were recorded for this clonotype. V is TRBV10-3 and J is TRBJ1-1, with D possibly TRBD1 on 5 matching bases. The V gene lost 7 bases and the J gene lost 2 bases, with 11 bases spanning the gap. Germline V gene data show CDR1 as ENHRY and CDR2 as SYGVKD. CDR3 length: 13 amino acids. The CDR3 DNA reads TGTGCCATCACCACGACAGCTAACACTGAAGCTTTCTTT. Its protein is CAITTTANTEAFF.

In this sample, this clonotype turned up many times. CDR3: CASSLALAEDGYTF. The CDR3 nucleotides read TGTGCCAGCAGCTTAGCGCTGGCGGAAGATGGCTACACCTTC. The chain combines TRBV7-9 with TRBJ1-2; unclear D gene. This CDR3 is 14 amino acids long. V dropped 0 bases and J dropped 6 bases, with 11 bases sitting between them. Germline V lookup: CDR1 SEHNR, CDR2 FQNEAQ (reference sequence).